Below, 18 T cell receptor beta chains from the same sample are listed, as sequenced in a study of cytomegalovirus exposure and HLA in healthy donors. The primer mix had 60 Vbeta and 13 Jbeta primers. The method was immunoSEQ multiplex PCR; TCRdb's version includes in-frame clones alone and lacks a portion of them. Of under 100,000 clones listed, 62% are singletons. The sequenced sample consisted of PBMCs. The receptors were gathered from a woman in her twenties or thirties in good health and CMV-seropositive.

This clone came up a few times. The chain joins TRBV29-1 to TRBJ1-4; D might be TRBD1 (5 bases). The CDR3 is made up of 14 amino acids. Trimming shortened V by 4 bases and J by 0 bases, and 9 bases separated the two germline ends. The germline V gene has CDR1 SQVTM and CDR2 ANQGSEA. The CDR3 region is CSVGQGPTNEKLFF. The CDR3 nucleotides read TGCAGCGTTGGTCAGGGTCCAACTAATGAAAAACTGTTTTTT.

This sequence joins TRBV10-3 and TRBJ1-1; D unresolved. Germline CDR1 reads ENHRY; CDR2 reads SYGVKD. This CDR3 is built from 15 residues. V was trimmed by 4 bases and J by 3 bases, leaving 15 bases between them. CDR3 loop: CAISGQIVSDTEAFF. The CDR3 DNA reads TGTGCCATCAGTGGGCAGATAGTGAGCGACACTGAAGCTTTCTTT.

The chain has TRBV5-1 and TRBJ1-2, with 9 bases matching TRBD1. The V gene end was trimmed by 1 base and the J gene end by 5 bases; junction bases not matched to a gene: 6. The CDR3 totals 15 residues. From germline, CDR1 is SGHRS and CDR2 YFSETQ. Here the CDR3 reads CASSLSVGQGYGYTF. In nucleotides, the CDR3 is TGCGCCAGCAGCTTGTCTGTGGGACAGGGTTATGGCTACACCTTC. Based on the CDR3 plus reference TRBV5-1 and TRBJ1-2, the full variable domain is KAGVTQTPRYLIKTRGQQVTLSCSPISGHRSVSWYQQTPGQGLQFLFEYFSETQRNKGNFPGRFSGRQFSNSRSEMNVSTLELGDSALYLCASSLSVGQGYGYTFGSGTRLTVV.

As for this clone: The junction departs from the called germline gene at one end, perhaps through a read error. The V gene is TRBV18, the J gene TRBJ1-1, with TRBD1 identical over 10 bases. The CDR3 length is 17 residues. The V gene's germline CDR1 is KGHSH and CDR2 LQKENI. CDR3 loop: CASSPPWGTGVDTEAFF. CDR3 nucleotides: TGTGCCAGCTCCCCACCATGGGGGACAGGGGTGGACACTGAAGCTTTCTTT.

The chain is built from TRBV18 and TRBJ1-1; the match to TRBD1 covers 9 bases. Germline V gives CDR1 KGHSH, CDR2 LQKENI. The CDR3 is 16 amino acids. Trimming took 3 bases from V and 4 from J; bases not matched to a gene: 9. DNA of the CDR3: TGTGCCAGCTCACCCACGGACAGGGGTCTGATCACTGAAGCTTTCTTT. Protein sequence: CASSPTDRGLITEAFF.

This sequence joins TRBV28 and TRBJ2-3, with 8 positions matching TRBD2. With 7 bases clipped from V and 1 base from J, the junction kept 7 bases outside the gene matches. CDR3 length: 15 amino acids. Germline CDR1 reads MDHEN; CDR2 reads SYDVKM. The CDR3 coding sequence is TGTGCCAGCAATACCGGGGGGGCCGGCACAGATACGCAGTATTTT. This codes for CASNTGGAGTDTQYF. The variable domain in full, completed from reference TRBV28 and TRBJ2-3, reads DVKVTQSSRYLVKRTGEKVFLECVQDMDHENMFWYRQDPGLGLRLIYFSYDVKMKEKGDIPEGYSVSREKKERFSLILESASTNQTSMYLCASNTGGAGTDTQYFGPGTRLTVL.

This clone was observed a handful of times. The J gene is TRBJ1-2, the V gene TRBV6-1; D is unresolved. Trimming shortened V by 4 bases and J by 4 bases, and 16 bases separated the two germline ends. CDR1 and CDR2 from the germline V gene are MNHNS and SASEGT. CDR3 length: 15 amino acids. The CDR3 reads CASSGGRFVGYGYTF. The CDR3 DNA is TGTGCCAGCAGTGGTGGCAGGTTCGTGGGCTATGGCTACACCTTC.

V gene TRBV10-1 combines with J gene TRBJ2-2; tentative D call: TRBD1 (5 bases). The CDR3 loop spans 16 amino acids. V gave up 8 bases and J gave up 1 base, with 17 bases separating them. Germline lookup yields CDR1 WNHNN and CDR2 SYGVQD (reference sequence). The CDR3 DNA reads TGCGCCAGCCAGACGTACAGGAAGGTGAACACCGGGGAGCTGTTTTTT. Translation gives CASQTYRKVNTGELFF.

The chain's CDR3 is CASSLVTGNYEQYF. In DNA, the CDR3 is TGCGCCAGCAGCTTGGTTACAGGGAACTACGAGCAGTACTTC. This rearrangement joins TRBV5-1 to TRBJ2-7; tentative D call: TRBD1 (6 bases). V shed 0 bases and J shed 3 bases, with 10 bases lying between them. The length of the CDR3 is 14 residues. CDR1 and CDR2 (germline): SGHRS, YFSETQ.

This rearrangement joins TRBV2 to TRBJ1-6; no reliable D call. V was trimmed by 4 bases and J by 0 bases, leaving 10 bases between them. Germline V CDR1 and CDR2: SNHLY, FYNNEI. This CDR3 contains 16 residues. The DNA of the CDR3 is TGTGCCAGCAGTGGACATAAGAGCTCCTATAATTCACCCCTCCACTTT. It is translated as CASSGHKSSYNSPLHF.

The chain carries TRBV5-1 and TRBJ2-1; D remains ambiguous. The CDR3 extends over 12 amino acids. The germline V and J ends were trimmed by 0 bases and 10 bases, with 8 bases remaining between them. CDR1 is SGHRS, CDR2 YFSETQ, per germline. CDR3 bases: TGCGCCAGCAGCTTGGTTGCAGGCGAGCAGTTCTTC. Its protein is CASSLVAGEQFF.

CDR3 nucleotides: TGTGCCAGCAGTAGTACAGGGGGCACCGGGGAGCTGTTTTTT. Protein: CASSSTGGTGELFF. V and J are TRBV7-3 and TRBJ2-2; 8 bases line up with TRBD1. The trim removed 6 bases at V and 4 bases at J, leaving 4 bases unmatched. The CDR3 has 14 residues. Germline V gene lookup returns CDR1 SGHTA and CDR2 FQGTGA. Combining the CDR3 with reference TRBV7-3 and TRBJ2-2 gives the whole variable domain GAGVSQTPSNKVTEKGKYVELRCDPISGHTALYWYRQSLGQGPEFLIYFQGTGAADDSGLPNDRFFAVRPEGSVSTLKIQRTERGDSAVYLCASSSTGGTGELFFGEGSRLTVL.

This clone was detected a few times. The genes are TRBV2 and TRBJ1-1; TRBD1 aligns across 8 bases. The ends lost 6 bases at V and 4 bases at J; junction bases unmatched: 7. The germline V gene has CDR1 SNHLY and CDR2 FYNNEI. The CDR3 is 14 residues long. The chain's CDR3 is CASSQGAGGTEAFF. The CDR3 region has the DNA TGTGCCAGCAGCCAGGGGGCAGGGGGCACTGAAGCTTTCTTT. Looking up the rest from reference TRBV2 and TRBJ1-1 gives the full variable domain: EPEVTQTPSHQVTQMGQEVILRCVPISNHLYFYWYRQILGQKVEFLVSFYNNEISEKSEIFDDQFSVERPDGSNFTLKIRSTKLEDSAMYFCASSQGAGGTEAFFGQGTRLTVV.

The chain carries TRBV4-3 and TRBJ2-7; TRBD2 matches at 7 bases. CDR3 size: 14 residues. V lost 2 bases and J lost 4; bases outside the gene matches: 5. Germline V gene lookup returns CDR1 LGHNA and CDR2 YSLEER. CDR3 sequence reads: CASSQMMRGYEQYF. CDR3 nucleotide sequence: TGCGCCAGCAGCCAAATGATGCGGGGGTACGAGCAGTACTTC.

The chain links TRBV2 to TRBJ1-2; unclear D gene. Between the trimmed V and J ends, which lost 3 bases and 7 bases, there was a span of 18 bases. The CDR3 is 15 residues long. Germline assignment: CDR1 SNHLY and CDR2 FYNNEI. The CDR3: CASSDTRQAICGYTF. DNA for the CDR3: TGTGCCAGCAGTGATACACGCCAGGCCATCTGTGGCTACACCTTC.

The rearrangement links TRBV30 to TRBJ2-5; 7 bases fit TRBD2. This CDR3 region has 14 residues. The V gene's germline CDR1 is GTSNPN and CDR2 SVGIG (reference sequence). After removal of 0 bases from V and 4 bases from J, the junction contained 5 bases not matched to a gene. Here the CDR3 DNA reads TGTGCCTGGAGTGTAATTGGGGGGGGAGAGACCCAGTACTTC. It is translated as CAWSVIGGGETQYF.

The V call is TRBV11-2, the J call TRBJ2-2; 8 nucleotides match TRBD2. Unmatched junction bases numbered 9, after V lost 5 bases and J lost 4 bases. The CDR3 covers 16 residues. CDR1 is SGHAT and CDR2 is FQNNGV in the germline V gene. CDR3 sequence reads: CASSLVAGTFTGELFF. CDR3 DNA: TGTGCCAGCAGCCTCGTAGCGGGGACGTTCACCGGGGAGCTGTTTTTT. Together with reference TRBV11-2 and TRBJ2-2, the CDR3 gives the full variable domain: EAGVAQSPRYKIIEKRQSVAFWCNPISGHATLYWYQQILGQGPKLLIQFQNNGVVDDSQLPKDRFSAERLKGVDSTLKIQPAKLEDSAVYLCASSLVAGTFTGELFFGEGSRLTVL.

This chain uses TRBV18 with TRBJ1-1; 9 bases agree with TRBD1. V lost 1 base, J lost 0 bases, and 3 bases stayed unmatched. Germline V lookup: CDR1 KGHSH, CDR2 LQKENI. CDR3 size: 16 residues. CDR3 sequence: CASSPLGTGLNTEAFF. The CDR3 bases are TGTGCCAGCTCACCACTTGGGACAGGGCTGAACACTGAAGCTTTCTTT.